This entry is about one T cell receptor beta chain. This entry is derived from a study of blood T cell repertoires in COVID-19. Study-level information: The origin of the acute and convalescent COVID-19 samples was the United States, Italy and Spain.

Authors' methods: Estimation of nucleated cell counts was performed using reference gene primer amplification. The data were produced by immunoSEQ multiplex PCR, yet TCRdb's version contains in-frame clones alone and is incomplete. V, J and clone size are taken as reported in that table, and D and trimming were inferred from the DNA itself. This table has 90,000 to 100,000 clones, around 82% appearing once. The trim removed 2 bases at V and 0 bases at J, leaving 3 bases unmatched. The CDR3 extends over 16 amino acids. CDR1 is LGHDT, CDR2 YNNKEL, per germline (reference sequence). The TCR was taken from a man aged 65 to 79 with active or convalescent COVID-19. This chain uses TRBV3-1 (or the pseudogene TRBV3-2) with TRBJ2-2, with 7 bases aligning to TRBD1. The sequencing input was peripheral blood. Here the CDR3 DNA reads TGTGCCAGCAGCCAAACAGGGGTAGCGAACACCGGGGAGCTGTTTTTT. Encoded protein: CASSQTGVANTGELFF.